This T cell receptor (beta chain) was identified in a study of Graves' ophthalmopathy and Graves' hyperthyroidism. CDR3 regions of TCR beta were amplified from RNA transcripts. Second-round multiplex PCR came after a first-round RT-PCR that employed HTBI primers. TCRdb analysed the multiplex PCR reads with MiXCR anew, one entry per CDR3 protein. Altogether 620,000 or so distinct CDR3 sequences are present, approximately 22% being singletons, with the ten largest covering more than 5.5%. V lost 3 bases and J lost 0, with 9 bases in between. From germline, CDR1 is LNHDA and CDR2 SQIVND (reference sequence). The CDR3 extends over 14 amino acids.

This rearrangement joins TRBV19 to TRBJ2-7; TRBD2 is a possible D gene (5 bases). The TCR sequence derives from a woman younger than 35 with stable Graves' hyperthyroidism. Some clones in this sample may be carry-over from other donors' samples. Sequenced sample: peripheral blood. The chain's CDR3 is CASSISGDSYEQYF. The CDR3 coding sequence is TGTGCCAGTAGTATCTCCGGGGACTCCTACGAGCAGTACTTC.